The T cell receptor beta chain described here comes from a study of blood T cell repertoires in COVID-19. In the study overall: The origin of the acute and convalescent COVID-19 samples was the United States, Italy and Spain. Sources were T cells, B-cell-depleted T cells, or PBMCs; the material itself was cDNA or gDNA.

In the original workflow: Reference gene primers were amplified, and this amplification served to estimate nucleated cell counts. Data came from immunoSEQ multiplex PCR; TCRdb stores just in-frame clones and leaves some out. V and J calls and clone size are as listed in that table; D and trimming were resolved from the DNA. The data show some 130,000 clones, approximately 80% seen once. The CDR3 is 14 amino acids. V lost 0 bases and J 4 bases, leaving 10 bases between the germline ends. CDR1 SGDLS and CDR2 YYNGEE come from the germline V gene. The TCR originated in a woman older than 75 with acute or convalescent COVID-19. V usage is TRBV9 and J usage is TRBJ1-2; a possible D gene is TRBD1 (6 bases). Sequenced material: peripheral blood. The CDR3 nucleotides are TGTGCCAGCAGCGTAGATGGCAGGGGCTATGGCTACACCTTC. Amino acid sequence: CASSVDGRGYGYTF.